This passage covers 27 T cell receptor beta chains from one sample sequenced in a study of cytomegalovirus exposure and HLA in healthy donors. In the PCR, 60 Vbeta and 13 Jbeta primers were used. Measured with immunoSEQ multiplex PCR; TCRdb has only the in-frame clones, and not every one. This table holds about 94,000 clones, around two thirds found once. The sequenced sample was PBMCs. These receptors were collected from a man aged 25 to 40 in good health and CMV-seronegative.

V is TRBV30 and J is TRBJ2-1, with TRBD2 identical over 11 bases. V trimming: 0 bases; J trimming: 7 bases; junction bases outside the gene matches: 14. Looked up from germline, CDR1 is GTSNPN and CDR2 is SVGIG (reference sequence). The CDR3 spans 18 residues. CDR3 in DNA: TGTGCCTGGAGTGTACAGGCTAGGGCTAGCGGGAGGAGTAATGAGCAGTTCTTC. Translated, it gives CAWSVQARASGRSNEQFF.

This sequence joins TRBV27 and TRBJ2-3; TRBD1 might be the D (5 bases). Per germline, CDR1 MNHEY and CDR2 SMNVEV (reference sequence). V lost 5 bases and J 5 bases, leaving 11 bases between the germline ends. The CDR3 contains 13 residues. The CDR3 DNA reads TGTGCCAGCAGTCCCGCGACAGAAGATACGCAGTATTTT. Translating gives CASSPATEDTQYF.

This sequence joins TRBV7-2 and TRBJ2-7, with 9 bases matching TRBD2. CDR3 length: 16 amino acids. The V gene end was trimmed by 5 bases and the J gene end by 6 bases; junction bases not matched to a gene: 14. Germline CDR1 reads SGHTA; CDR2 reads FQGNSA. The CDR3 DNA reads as TGTGCCAGCAGCACCCGCCCGCGGGGGGGTTTATCCGAGCAGTACTTC. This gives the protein CASSTRPRGGLSEQYF.

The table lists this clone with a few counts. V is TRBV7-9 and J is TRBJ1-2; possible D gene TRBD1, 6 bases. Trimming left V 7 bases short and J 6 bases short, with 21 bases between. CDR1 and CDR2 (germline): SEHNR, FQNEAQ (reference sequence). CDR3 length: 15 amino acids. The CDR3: CASNPRDTPQDGYTF. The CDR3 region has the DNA TGTGCCAGCAACCCCAGGGACACTCCGCAGGATGGCTACACCTTC. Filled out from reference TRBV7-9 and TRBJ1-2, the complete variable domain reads DTGVSQNPRHKITKRGQNVTFRCDPISEHNRLYWYRQTLGQGPEFLTYFQNEAQLEKSRLLSDRFSAERPKGSFSTLEIQRTEQGDSAMYLCASNPRDTPQDGYTFGSGTRLTVV.

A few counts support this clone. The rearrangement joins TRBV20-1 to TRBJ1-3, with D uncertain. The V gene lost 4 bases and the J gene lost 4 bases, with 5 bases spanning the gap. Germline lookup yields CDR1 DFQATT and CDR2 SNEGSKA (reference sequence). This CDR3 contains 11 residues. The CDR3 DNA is TGCAGTGCTAACTGGGGAAACACCATATATTTT. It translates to CSANWGNTIYF.

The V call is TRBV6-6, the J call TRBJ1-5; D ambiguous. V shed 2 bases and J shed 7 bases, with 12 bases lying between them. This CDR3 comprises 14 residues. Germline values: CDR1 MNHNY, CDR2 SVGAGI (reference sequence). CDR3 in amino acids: CASSYEGREQPQHF. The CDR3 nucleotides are TGTGCCAGCAGTTACGAGGGTCGGGAGCAGCCCCAGCATTTT.

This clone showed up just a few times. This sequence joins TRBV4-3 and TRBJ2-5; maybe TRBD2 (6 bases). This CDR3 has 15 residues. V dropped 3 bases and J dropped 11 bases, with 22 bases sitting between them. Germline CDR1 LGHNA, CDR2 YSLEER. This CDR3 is CASSQRLSNVREQYF. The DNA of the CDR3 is TGCGCCAGCAGCCAGAGGCTCTCCAACGTTCGGGAGCAGTACTTC.

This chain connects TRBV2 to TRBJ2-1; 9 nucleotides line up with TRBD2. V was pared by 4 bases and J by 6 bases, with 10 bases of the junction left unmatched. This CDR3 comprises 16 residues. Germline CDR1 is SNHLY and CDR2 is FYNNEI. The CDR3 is CASSGWGGRARNEQFF. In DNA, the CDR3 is TGTGCCAGCAGTGGGTGGGGCGGGAGGGCCCGCAATGAGCAGTTCTTC.

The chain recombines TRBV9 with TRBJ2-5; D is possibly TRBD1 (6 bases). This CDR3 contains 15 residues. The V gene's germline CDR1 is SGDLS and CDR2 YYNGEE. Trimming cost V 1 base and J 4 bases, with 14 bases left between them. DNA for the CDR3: TGTGCCAGCAGCGTATCGAACAGGGTGAGAGAGACCCAGTACTTC. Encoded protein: CASSVSNRVRETQYF.

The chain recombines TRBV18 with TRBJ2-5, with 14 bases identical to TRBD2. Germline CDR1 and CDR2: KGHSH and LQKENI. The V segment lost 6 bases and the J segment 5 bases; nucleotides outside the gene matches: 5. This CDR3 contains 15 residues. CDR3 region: CASSGLAGGDETQYF. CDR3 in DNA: TGTGCCAGCTCCGGACTAGCGGGAGGAGATGAGACCCAGTACTTC.

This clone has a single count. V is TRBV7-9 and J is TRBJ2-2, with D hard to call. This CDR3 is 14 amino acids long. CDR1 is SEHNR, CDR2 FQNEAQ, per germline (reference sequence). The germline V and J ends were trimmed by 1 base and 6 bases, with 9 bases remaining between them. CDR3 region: CASSLVGTPGELFF. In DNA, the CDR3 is TGTGCCAGCAGCTTAGTTGGTACTCCCGGGGAGCTGTTTTTT.

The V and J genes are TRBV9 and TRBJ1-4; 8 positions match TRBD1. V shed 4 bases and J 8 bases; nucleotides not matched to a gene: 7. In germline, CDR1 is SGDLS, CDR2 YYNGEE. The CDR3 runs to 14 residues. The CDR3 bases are TGTGCCAGCAGCCCCGGACAGGGAGAGGAAAAACTGTTTTTT. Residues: CASSPGQGEEKLFF.

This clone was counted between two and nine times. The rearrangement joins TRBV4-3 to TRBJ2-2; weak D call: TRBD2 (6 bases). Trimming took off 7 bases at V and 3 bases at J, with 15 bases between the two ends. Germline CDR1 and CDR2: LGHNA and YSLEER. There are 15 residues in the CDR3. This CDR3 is CASNLGGADTGELFF. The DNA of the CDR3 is TGCGCCAGCAACCTCGGAGGGGCGGACACCGGGGAGCTGTTTTTT.

CDR3 region: CASSLGLGTGNQPQHF. CDR3 nucleotides: TGTGCCAGCAGTTTAGGATTGGGGACAGGGAACCAGCCCCAGCATTTT. The J gene is TRBJ1-5, the V gene TRBV28; 9 nucleotides align to TRBD1. The CDR3 is made up of 16 amino acids. Per germline, CDR1 MDHEN and CDR2 SYDVKM. With V trimmed by 2 bases and J by 7 bases, 9 bases remained unmatched.

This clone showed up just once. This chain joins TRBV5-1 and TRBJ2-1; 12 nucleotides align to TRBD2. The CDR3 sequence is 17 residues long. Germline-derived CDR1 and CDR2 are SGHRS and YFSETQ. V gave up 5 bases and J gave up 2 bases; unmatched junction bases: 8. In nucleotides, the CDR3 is TGCGCCAGCAGGCTAGCGGGAGGGCCTGTCACCTACAATGAGCAGTTCTTC. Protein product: CASRLAGGPVTYNEQFF. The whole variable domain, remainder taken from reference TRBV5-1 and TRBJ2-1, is KAGVTQTPRYLIKTRGQQVTLSCSPISGHRSVSWYQQTPGQGLQFLFEYFSETQRNKGNFPGRFSGRQFSNSRSEMNVSTLELGDSALYLCASRLAGGPVTYNEQFFGPGTRLTVL.

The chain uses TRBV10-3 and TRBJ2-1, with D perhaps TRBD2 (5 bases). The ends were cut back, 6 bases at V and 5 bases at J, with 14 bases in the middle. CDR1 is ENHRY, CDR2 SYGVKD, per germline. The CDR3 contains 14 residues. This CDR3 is CAIRPDSRDNEQFF. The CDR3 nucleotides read TGTGCCATCAGGCCGGACTCCCGGGACAATGAGCAGTTCTTC.

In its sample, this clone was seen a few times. The CDR3 nucleotides read TGTGCCAGCAGTTCCCCGTGGCGGGTCTCGGAGACCCAGTACTTC. The encoded protein is CASSSPWRVSETQYF. The genes are TRBV6-5 and TRBJ2-5, with D maybe TRBD2 (5 bases). With 4 bases removed from V and 5 bases from J, the gap between germline ends came to 17 bases. Germline V lookup: CDR1 MNHEY, CDR2 SVGAGI. The CDR3 is made up of 15 amino acids.

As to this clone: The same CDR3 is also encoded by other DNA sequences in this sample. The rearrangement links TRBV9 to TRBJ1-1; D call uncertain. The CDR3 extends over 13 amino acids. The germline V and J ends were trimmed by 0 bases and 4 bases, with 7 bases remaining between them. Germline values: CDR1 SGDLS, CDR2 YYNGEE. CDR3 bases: TGTGCCAGCAGCGTAGCAGGAAGCACTGAAGCTTTCTTT. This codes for CASSVAGSTEAFF. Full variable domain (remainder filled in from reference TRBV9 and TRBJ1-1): DSGVTQTPKHLITATGQRVTLRCSPRSGDLSVYWYQQSLDQGLQFLIQYYNGEERAKGNILERFSAQQFPDLHSELNLSSLELGDSALYFCASSVAGSTEAFFGQGTRLTVV.

The CDR3 sequence is CASSWVQDRGDYEQYF. The CDR3 DNA reads as TGCGCCAGCAGCTGGGTACAGGACAGGGGGGACTACGAGCAGTACTTC. J is TRBJ2-7 and V is TRBV5-1, with TRBD1 identical over 10 bases. Germline V lookup: CDR1 SGHRS, CDR2 YFSETQ. Trimming took 3 bases from V and 3 from J; bases not matched to a gene: 9. The CDR3 length is 16 residues.

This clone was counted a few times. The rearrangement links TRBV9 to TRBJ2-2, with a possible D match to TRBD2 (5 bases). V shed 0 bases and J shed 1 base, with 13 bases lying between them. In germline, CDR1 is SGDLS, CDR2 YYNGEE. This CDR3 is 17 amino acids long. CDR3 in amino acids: CASSVGLRVGNTGELFF. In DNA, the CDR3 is TGTGCCAGCAGCGTAGGTCTGAGGGTCGGGAACACCGGGGAGCTGTTTTTT.

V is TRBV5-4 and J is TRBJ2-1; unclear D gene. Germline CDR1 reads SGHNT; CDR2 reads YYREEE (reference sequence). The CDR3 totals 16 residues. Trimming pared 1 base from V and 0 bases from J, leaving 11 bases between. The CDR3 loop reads CASSLNSLSSYNEQFF. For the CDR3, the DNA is TGTGCCAGCAGCTTGAACAGCCTGAGCTCCTACAATGAGCAGTTCTTC.

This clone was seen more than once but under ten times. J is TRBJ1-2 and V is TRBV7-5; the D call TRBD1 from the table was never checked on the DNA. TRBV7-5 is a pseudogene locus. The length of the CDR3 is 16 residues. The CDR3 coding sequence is TGTGTCAGAAGCAATATAGGACAGGGGAATAACTATGGCTACACCTTC. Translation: CVRSNIGQGNNYGYTF.

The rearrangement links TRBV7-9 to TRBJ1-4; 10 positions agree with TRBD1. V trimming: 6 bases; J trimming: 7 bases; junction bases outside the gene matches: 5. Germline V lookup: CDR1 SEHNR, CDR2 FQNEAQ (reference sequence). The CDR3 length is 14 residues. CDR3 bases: TGTGCCAGCAGGGCAGACAGGGGGCCTGAAAAACTGTTTTTT. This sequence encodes CASRADRGPEKLFF. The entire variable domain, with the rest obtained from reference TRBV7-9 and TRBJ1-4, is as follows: DTGVSQNPRHKITKRGQNVTFRCDPISEHNRLYWYRQTLGQGPEFLTYFQNEAQLEKSRLLSDRFSAERPKGSFSTLEIQRTEQGDSAMYLCASRADRGPEKLFFGSGTQLSVL.

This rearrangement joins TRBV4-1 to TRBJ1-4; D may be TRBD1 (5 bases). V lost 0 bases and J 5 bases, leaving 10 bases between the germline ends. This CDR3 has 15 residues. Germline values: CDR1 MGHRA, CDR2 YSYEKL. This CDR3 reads CASSQDWRGNEKLFF. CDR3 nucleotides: TGCGCCAGCAGCCAAGATTGGCGGGGGAATGAAAAACTGTTTTTT.

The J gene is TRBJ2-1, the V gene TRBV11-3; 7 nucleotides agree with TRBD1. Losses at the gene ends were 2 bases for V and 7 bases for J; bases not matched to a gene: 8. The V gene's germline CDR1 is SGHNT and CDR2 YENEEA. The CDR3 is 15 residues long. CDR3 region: CASSLRQGDGNEQFF. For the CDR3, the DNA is TGTGCCAGCAGCTTAAGGCAGGGGGATGGGAATGAGCAGTTCTTC.

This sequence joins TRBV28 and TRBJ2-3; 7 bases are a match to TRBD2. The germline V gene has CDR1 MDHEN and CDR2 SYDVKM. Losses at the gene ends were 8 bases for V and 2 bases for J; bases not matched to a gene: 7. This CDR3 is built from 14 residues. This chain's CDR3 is CASREGLDTDTQYF. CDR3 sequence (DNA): TGTGCCAGCCGAGAAGGACTAGACACAGATACGCAGTATTTT.

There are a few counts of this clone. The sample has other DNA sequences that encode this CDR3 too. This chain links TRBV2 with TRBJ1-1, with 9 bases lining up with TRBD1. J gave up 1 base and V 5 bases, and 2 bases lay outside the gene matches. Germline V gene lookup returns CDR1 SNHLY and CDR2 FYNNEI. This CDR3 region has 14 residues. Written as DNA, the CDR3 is TGTGCCAGCAGTAGACAGGGGGGGAACACTGAAGCTTTCTTT. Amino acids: CASSRQGGNTEAFF.